A single sample is the source of the 21 T cell receptor beta chains below, sequenced in a study of blood T cell repertoires in COVID-19. Some clones are missing from TCRdb's copy, which holds only in-frame ones; the method was immunoSEQ multiplex PCR. The data show approximately 230,000 clones, with around 84% seen just once and just under 20% held by the top ten. Sequencing was done on a sample of peripheral blood. The receptors derive from a man aged 25 to 40 with active or convalescent COVID-19.

The V and J genes are TRBV29-1 and TRBJ1-5; possible D gene TRBD1, 5 bases. Trimming took 6 bases from V and 3 from J, leaving 15 bases between them. CDR3 size: 14 residues. CDR1 is SQVTM and CDR2 is ANQGSEA in the germline V gene. CDR3 in amino acids: CSVRQGGNNQPQHF. CDR3 sequence (DNA): TGCAGCGTCCGCCAGGGAGGGAACAATCAGCCCCAGCATTTT.

V and J are TRBV7-2 and TRBJ2-3, with 9 bases aligning to TRBD2. Germline CDR1 and CDR2: SGHTA and FQGNSA. The CDR3 loop spans 16 amino acids. The ends lost 1 base at V and 3 bases at J; junction bases unmatched: 5. The CDR3 DNA sequence: TGTGCCAGCAGCTTAGTTCGGACTAGCGTAACAGATACGCAGTATTTT. It is translated as CASSLVRTSVTDTQYF.

The V gene is TRBV4-1, the J gene TRBJ1-2; D unclear. Germline V gene sequence: CDR1 MGHRA, CDR2 YSYEKL. V dropped 0 bases and J dropped 8 bases, with 31 bases sitting between them. The CDR3 loop spans 20 amino acids. CDR3 protein: CASSQERNEGSLTRRTGYTF. The CDR3, as DNA: TGCGCCAGCAGCCAAGAGAGAAATGAGGGCAGCCTTACTAGAAGGACCGGCTACACCTTC.

This chain connects TRBV7-2 to TRBJ2-1, with D possibly being TRBD2 (5 bases). Trimming pared 0 bases from V and 8 bases from J, leaving 11 bases between. The CDR3 is 14 residues long. Germline V gene data show CDR1 as SGHTA and CDR2 as FQGNSA. The CDR3 is CASSLAVSEDEQFF. The CDR3 nucleotides are TGTGCCAGCAGCTTAGCGGTTAGCGAAGATGAGCAGTTCTTC.

The chain carries TRBV11-3 and TRBJ1-1; 7 bases align to TRBD1. Germline CDR1 SGHNT, CDR2 YENEEA. V gave up 4 bases and J gave up 4 bases; unmatched junction bases: 6. This CDR3 comprises 14 residues. CDR3 protein: CASSSGGGGTEAFF. Here the CDR3 DNA reads TGTGCCAGCAGCTCAGGGGGTGGTGGCACTGAAGCTTTCTTT.

The chain couples TRBV18 to TRBJ1-3; D call uncertain. The CDR3 runs 14 residues. V lost 3 bases and J lost 4, with 10 bases in between. Germline V gives CDR1 KGHSH, CDR2 LQKENI. This chain's CDR3 is CASSPAGGGNTIYF. The CDR3 bases are TGTGCCAGCTCACCGGCAGGAGGAGGAAACACCATATATTTT.

The chain joins TRBV27 to TRBJ1-5; 8 nucleotides agree with TRBD1. V dropped 5 bases and J dropped 1; count of bases not matched to a gene: 4. The germline CDR1 and CDR2 sequences are MNHEY and SMNVEV (reference sequence). The CDR3 runs 15 residues. The CDR3 DNA follows: TGTGCCAGCAGTCGGACAGGGCGGAGCAATCAGCCCCAGCATTTT. Its translation is CASSRTGRSNQPQHF.

V and J are TRBV2 and TRBJ2-2; 8 bases map to TRBD2. This CDR3 contains 13 residues. Per germline, CDR1 SNHLY and CDR2 FYNNEI. Unmatched junction bases numbered 7, after V lost 8 bases and J lost 8 bases. This CDR3 reads CASRSTSVGELFF. In DNA form, the CDR3 reads TGTGCCAGCCGCTCGACTAGCGTAGGGGAGCTGTTTTTT.

The V call is TRBV6-4, the J call TRBJ1-4, with D unresolved. The germline gives CDR1 MRHNA, CDR2 SNTAGT. The CDR3 has 14 residues. Trimming left V 8 bases short and J 11 bases short, with 21 bases between. In DNA, the CDR3 is TGTGCCAGCTCCGCTGGAACCGGTGCAGCGAAACTGTTTTTT. Amino acid sequence: CASSAGTGAAKLFF.

The rearrangement links TRBV5-1 to TRBJ1-2, with no clear D. V lost 0 bases and J 5 bases, leaving 14 bases between the germline ends. CDR1 is SGHRS and CDR2 is YFSETQ in the germline V gene. The CDR3 is made up of 15 amino acids. In DNA form, the CDR3 reads TGCGCCAGCAGCTTGGACAGCCTTAGTACGTATGGCTACACCTTC. Its translation is CASSLDSLSTYGYTF. The full variable domain, its missing parts supplied by reference TRBV5-1 and TRBJ1-2, is KAGVTQTPRYLIKTRGQQVTLSCSPISGHRSVSWYQQTPGQGLQFLFEYFSETQRNKGNFPGRFSGRQFSNSRSEMNVSTLELGDSALYLCASSLDSLSTYGYTFGSGTRLTVV.

The rearrangement links TRBV7-2 to TRBJ2-3, with D perhaps matching TRBD1 (5 bases). Trimming took off 3 bases at V and 2 bases at J, with 9 bases between the two ends. This CDR3 spans 14 amino acids. Germline CDR1 and CDR2: SGHTA and FQGNSA. The CDR3 sequence is CASSFQGHTDTQYF. CDR3 nucleotide sequence: TGTGCCAGCAGCTTCCAGGGCCACACAGATACGCAGTATTTT.

This chain joins TRBV11-2 and TRBJ1-6; tentative D call: TRBD1 (6 bases). V lost 5 bases and J lost 2, with 13 bases in between. The CDR3 contains 16 residues. The germline gives CDR1 SGHAT, CDR2 FQNNGV. The DNA for the CDR3 is TGTGCCAGCAGCGGACAGAGTATGACCTATAATTCACCCCTCCACTTT. It encodes CASSGQSMTYNSPLHF. The complete variable domain, with remaining parts taken from reference TRBV11-2 and TRBJ1-6, reads EAGVAQSPRYKIIEKRQSVAFWCNPISGHATLYWYQQILGQGPKLLIQFQNNGVVDDSQLPKDRFSAERLKGVDSTLKIQPAKLEDSAVYLCASSGQSMTYNSPLHFGNGTRLTVT.

The chain carries TRBV9 and TRBJ1-3; no reliable D call. Germline V gives CDR1 SGDLS, CDR2 YYNGEE. The CDR3 contains 15 residues. V shed 1 base and J shed 0 bases, with 8 bases lying between them. The CDR3 region is CASSVQASSGNTIYF. The CDR3 DNA reads as TGTGCCAGCAGCGTACAGGCCAGCTCTGGAAACACCATATATTTT. The variable domain in full, with the rest retrieved from reference TRBV9 and TRBJ1-3, is DSGVTQTPKHLITATGQRVTLRCSPRSGDLSVYWYQQSLDQGLQFLIQYYNGEERAKGNILERFSAQQFPDLHSELNLSSLELGDSALYFCASSVQASSGNTIYFGEGSWLTVV.

The V gene is TRBV4-2, the J gene TRBJ2-5; 9 bases are a match to TRBD1. V was clipped by 2 bases and J by 7 bases; unmatched bases: 8. Germline-derived CDR1 and CDR2 are LGHNA and YNFKEQ. The CDR3 spans 15 residues. CDR3 coding DNA: TGTGCCAGCAGCCAAACTAGGACAGGGGAGGGGACCCAGTACTTC. Amino acids: CASSQTRTGEGTQYF.

In nucleotides, the CDR3 is TGTGCCAGTGGCGGCCCGATCTACACTGAAGCTTTCTTT. It yields the protein CASGGPIYTEAFF. The chain joins TRBV19 to TRBJ1-1; D remains ambiguous. Trimming left V 8 bases short and J 3 bases short, with 13 bases between. Germline loops: CDR1 LNHDA, CDR2 SQIVND (reference sequence). The CDR3 covers 13 residues.

The chain joins TRBV5-1 to TRBJ2-1; D call uncertain. The CDR3 covers 16 residues. CDR1 and CDR2 from the germline V gene are SGHRS and YFSETQ. The V and J ends lost 0 bases and 0 bases respectively, with 10 bases between them. Here the CDR3 reads CASSLGRVNSYNEQFF. The CDR3 coding sequence is TGCGCCAGCAGCTTGGGTCGCGTAAACTCCTACAATGAGCAGTTCTTC.

The chain has TRBV6-5 and TRBJ2-1, with 8 bases lining up with TRBD2. The V gene's germline CDR1 is MNHEY and CDR2 SVGAGI. V lost 2 bases, J lost 0 bases, and 3 bases stayed unmatched. The CDR3 contains 16 residues. The CDR3 nucleotides read TGTGCCAGCAGTTACGCCAGCGGGAGCTCCTACAATGAGCAGTTCTTC. Protein: CASSYASGSSYNEQFF.

This chain uses TRBV11-2 with TRBJ2-7, with 7 bases that match TRBD1. The CDR3 is 14 residues long. Germline V gene sequence: CDR1 SGHAT, CDR2 FQNNGV. After removal of 9 bases from V and 6 bases from J, the junction contained 14 bases not matched to a gene. CDR3: CARGLQGMAREQYF. The CDR3, as DNA: TGTGCCAGGGGGTTACAGGGGATGGCGCGCGAGCAGTACTTC.

The rearrangement links TRBV4-1 to TRBJ1-3, with 7 bases lining up with TRBD1. The CDR3 length is 16 residues. V was pared by 0 bases and J by 1 base, with 3 bases of the junction left unmatched. Germline V CDR1 and CDR2: MGHRA, YSYEKL. The CDR3: CASSQDGQDSGNTIYF. CDR3 in DNA: TGCGCCAGCAGCCAAGATGGACAGGATTCTGGAAACACCATATATTTT.

The chain couples TRBV4-2 to TRBJ2-1; D is perhaps TRBD2 (6 bases). The CDR3 length is 17 residues. CDR1 and CDR2 from the germline V gene are LGHNA and YNFKEQ. V was clipped by 1 base and J by 2 bases, with 15 bases between them. The CDR3 loop reads CASSQVVGGTTYNEQFF. DNA of the CDR3: TGTGCCAGCAGCCAAGTGGTTGGCGGGACCACCTACAATGAGCAGTTCTTC.

CDR3 nucleotides: TGTGCCAGCAGGCCCGGGGGTCCAGCGAACACCGGGGAGCTGTTTTTT. Translated, it gives CASRPGGPANTGELFF. The J gene is TRBJ2-2, the V gene TRBV9; D may be TRBD2 (6 bases). In germline, CDR1 is SGDLS, CDR2 YYNGEE. The V end was cut by 5 bases, the J end by 0 bases, with 14 bases between. The CDR3 consists of 16 residues.